The clone carrying this T cell receptor (beta chain) was seen at least ten times. TCRdb used MiXCR to reprocess the 5' RACE reads, holding one entry per CDR3 protein. The sample includes roughly 49,000 distinct CDR3 sequences, roughly 4% seen only once; the top ten take 5.5% to 6.5%. The data were taken from a study of early T cells in non-severe SARS-CoV-2 infection. The CDR3 sequence is 16 residues long. The V end lost 6 bases, the J end lost 0 bases, and 12 bases lay between the germline ends. Per germline, CDR1 LNHDA and CDR2 SQIVND (reference sequence). The sequencing sample was made of whole blood. This receptor was identified in an adult who was a healthcare worker with PCR-confirmed SARS-CoV-2 infection or an uninfected control (not recorded which). The rearrangement links TRBV19 to TRBJ2-6, with D perhaps matching TRBD1 (6 bases). The CDR3 here is CASRYRVPSGANVLTF. The CDR3 DNA reads TGTGCCAGTAGGTACAGGGTACCCTCTGGGGCCAACGTCCTGACTTTC.